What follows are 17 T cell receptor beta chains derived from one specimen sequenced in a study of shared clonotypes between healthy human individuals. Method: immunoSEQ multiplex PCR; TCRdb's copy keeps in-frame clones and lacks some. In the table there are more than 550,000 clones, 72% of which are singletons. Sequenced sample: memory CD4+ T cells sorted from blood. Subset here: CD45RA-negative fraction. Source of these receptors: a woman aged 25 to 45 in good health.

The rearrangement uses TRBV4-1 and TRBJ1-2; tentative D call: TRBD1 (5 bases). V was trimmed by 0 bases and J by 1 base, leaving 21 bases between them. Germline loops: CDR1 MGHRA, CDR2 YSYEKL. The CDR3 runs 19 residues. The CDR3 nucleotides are TGCGCCAGCAGCCAAGATATCATCCGACAGAAGTCCCATAACTATGGCTACACCTTC. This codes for CASSQDIIRQKSHNYGYTF.

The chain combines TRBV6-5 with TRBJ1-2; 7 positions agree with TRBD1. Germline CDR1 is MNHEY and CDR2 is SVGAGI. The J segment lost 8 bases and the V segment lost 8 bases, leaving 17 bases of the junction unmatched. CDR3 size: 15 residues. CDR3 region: CASRWSKGARGGYTF. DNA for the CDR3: TGTGCCAGCCGATGGTCTAAGGGGGCGCGGGGAGGCTACACCTTC.

CDR3 amino acids: CASSTGGQGTYGYTF. The DNA for the CDR3 is TGCGCCAGCAGCACGGGAGGACAGGGGACTTACGGCTACACCTTC. The V gene is TRBV5-1, the J gene TRBJ1-2; 9 bases match TRBD1. The CDR3 length is 15 residues. Trimming took 4 bases from V and 8 from J; bases not matched to a gene: 12. Germline CDR1 is SGHRS and CDR2 is YFSETQ.

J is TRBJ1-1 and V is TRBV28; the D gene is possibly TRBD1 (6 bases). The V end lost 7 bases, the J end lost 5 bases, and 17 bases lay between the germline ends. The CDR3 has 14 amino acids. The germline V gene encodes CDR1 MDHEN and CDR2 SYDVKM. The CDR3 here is CASTDVWGHTEAFF. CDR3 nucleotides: TGTGCCAGCACCGACGTTTGGGGGCATACTGAAGCTTTCTTT.

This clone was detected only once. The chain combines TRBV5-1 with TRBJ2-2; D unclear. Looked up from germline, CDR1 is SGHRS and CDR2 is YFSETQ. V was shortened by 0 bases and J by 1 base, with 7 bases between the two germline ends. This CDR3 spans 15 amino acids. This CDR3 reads CASSLDQVNTGELFF. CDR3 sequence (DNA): TGCGCCAGCAGCTTGGACCAGGTGAACACCGGGGAGCTGTTTTTT.

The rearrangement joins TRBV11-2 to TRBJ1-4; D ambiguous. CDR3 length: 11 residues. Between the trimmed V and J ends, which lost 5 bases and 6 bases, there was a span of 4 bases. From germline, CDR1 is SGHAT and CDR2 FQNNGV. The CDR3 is CASSGYEKLFF. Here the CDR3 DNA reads TGTGCCAGCAGCGGGTATGAAAAACTGTTTTTT.

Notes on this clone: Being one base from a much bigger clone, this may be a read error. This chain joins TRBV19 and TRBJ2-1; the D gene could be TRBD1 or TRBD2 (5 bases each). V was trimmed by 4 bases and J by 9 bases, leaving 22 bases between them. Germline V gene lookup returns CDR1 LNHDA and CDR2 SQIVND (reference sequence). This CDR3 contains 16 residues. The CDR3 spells CASSSTGTTSYREQFF. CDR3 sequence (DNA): TGTGCCAGTAGTAGCACCGGGACGACATCCTACCGTGAGCAGTTCTTC.

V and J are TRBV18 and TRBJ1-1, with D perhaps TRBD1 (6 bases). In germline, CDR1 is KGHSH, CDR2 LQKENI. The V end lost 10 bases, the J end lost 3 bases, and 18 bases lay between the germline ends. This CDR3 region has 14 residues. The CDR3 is CATRGGLWDTEAFF. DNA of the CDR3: TGTGCCACCCGTGGGGGGCTTTGGGACACTGAAGCTTTCTTT.

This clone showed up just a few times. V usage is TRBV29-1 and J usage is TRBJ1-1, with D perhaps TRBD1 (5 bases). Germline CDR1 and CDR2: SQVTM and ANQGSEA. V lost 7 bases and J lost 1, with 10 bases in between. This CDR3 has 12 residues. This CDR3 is CSGRGRNTEAFF. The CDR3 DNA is TGCAGCGGGAGGGGAAGGAACACTGAAGCTTTCTTT.

The CDR3 loop reads CASSLGQGAYTEAFF. CDR3 nucleotide sequence: TGTGCCAGCAGTTTAGGACAGGGGGCTTACACTGAAGCTTTCTTT. This chain links TRBV28 with TRBJ1-1; 11 nucleotides agree with TRBD1. Losses at the gene ends were 2 bases for V and 3 bases for J; bases not matched to a gene: 2. The length of the CDR3 is 15 residues. The germline CDR1 and CDR2 sequences are MDHEN and SYDVKM.

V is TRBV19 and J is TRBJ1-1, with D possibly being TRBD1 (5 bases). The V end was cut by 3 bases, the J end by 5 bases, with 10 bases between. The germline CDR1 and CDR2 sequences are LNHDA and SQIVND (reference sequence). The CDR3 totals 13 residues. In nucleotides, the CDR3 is TGTGCCAGTAGTATTAACAGGTGGACTGAAGCTTTCTTT. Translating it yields CASSINRWTEAFF.

CDR3 residues: CASSRGTENTEAFF. Here the CDR3 DNA reads TGTGCCAGCAGCCGGGGGACAGAGAACACTGAAGCTTTCTTT. This chain uses TRBV5-4 with TRBJ1-1, with 7 bases matching TRBD1. The germline CDR1 and CDR2 sequences are SGHNT and YYREEE (reference sequence). The J segment lost 1 base and the V segment lost 4 bases, leaving 4 bases of the junction unmatched. This CDR3 comprises 14 residues. Full variable domain (missing parts from reference TRBV5-4 and TRBJ1-1): ETGVTQSPTHLIKTRGQQVTLRCSSQSGHNTVSWYQQALGQGPQFIFQYYREEENGRGNFPPRFSGLQFPNYSSELNVNALELDDSALYLCASSRGTENTEAFFGQGTRLTVV.

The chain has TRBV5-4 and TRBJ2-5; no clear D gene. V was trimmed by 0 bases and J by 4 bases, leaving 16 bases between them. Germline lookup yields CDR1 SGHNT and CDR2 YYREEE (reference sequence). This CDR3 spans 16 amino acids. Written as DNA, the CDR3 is TGTGCCAGCAGCTTGGCCCACGATCTAGGGTCAGAGACCCAGTACTTC. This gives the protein CASSLAHDLGSETQYF. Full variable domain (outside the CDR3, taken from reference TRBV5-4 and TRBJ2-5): ETGVTQSPTHLIKTRGQQVTLRCSSQSGHNTVSWYQQALGQGPQFIFQYYREEENGRGNFPPRFSGLQFPNYSSELNVNALELDDSALYLCASSLAHDLGSETQYFGPGTRLLVL.

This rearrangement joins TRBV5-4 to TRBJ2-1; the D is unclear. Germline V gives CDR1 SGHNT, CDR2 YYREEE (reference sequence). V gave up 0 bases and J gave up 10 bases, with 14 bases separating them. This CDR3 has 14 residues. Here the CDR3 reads CASSLDNIRMEQFF. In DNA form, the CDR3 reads TGTGCCAGCAGCTTGGATAACATTCGCATGGAGCAGTTCTTC. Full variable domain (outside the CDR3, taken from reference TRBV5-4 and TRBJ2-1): ETGVTQSPTHLIKTRGQQVTLRCSSQSGHNTVSWYQQALGQGPQFIFQYYREEENGRGNFPPRFSGLQFPNYSSELNVNALELDDSALYLCASSLDNIRMEQFFGPGTRLTVL.

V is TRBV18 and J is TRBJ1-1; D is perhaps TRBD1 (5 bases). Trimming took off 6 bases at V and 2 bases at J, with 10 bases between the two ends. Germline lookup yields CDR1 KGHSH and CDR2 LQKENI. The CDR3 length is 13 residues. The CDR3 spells CASSTRENTEAFF. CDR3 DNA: TGTGCCAGCTCCACCAGGGAAAACACTGAAGCTTTCTTT.

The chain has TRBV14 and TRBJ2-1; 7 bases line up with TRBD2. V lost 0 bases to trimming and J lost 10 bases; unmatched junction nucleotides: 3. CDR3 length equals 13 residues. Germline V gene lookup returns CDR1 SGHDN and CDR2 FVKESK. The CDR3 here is CASSQDLGGEQFF. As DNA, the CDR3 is TGTGCCAGCAGCCAAGATCTGGGGGGGGAGCAGTTCTTC.

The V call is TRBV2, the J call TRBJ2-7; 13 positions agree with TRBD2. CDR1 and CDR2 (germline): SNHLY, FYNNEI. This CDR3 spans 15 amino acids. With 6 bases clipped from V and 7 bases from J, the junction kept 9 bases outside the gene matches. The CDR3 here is CASSPKGLAGEEQYF. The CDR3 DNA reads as TGTGCCAGCAGCCCCAAAGGACTAGCGGGAGAGGAGCAGTACTTC.